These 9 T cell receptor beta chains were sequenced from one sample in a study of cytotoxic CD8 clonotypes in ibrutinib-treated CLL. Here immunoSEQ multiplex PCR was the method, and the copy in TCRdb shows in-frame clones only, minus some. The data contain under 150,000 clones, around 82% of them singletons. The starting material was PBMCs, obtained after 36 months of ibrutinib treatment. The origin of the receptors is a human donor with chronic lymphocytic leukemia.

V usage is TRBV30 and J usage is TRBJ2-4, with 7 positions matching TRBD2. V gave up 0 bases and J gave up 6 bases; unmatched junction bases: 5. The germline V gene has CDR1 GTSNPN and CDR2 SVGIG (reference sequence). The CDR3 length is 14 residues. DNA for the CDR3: TGTGCCTGGAGTGTAACGGGGGGAAGAAACATTCAGTACTTC. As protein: CAWSVTGGRNIQYF. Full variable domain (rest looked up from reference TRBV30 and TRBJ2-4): SQTIHQWPATLVQPVGSPLSLECTVEGTSNPNLYWYRQAAGRGLQLLFYSVGIGQISSEVPQNLSASRPQDRQFILSSKKLLLSDSGFYLCAWSVTGGRNIQYFGAGTRLSVL.

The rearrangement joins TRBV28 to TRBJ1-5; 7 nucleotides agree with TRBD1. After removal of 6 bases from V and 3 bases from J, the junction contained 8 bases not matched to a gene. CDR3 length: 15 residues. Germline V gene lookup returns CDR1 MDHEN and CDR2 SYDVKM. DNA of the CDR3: TGTGCCAGCAGGAGACAGGGTGGGTCCAATCAGCCCCAGCATTTT. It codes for CASRRQGGSNQPQHF. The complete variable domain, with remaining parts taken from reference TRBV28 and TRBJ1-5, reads DVKVTQSSRYLVKRTGEKVFLECVQDMDHENMFWYRQDPGLGLRLIYFSYDVKMKEKGDIPEGYSVSREKKERFSLILESASTNQTSMYLCASRRQGGSNQPQHFGDGTRLSIL.

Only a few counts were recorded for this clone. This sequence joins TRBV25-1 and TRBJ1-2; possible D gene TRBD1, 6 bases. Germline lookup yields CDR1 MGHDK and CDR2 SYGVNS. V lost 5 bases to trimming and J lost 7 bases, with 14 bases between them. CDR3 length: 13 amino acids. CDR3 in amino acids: CASSLTGLGGYTF. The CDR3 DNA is TGTGCCAGCAGTCTTACAGGGTTGGGTGGCTACACCTTC.

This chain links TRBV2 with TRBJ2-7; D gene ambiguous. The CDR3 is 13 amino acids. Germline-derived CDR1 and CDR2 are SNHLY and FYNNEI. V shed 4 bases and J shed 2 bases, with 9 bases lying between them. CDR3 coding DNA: TGTGCCAGCAGTGGCGTCGGCCCCTACGAGCAGTACTTC. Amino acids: CASSGVGPYEQYF.

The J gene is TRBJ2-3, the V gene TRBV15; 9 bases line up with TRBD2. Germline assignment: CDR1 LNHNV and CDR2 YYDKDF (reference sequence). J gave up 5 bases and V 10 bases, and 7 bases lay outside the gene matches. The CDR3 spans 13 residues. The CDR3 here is CAIRRREGDTQYF. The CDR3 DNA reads TGTGCCATCAGGCGGCGGGAGGGAGATACGCAGTATTTT.

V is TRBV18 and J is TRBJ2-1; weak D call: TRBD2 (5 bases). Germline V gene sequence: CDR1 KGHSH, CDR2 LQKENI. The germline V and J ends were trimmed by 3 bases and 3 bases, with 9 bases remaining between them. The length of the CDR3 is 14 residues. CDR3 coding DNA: TGTGCCAGCTCACCGGACTTGAGCTACAATGAGCAGTTCTTC. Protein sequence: CASSPDLSYNEQFF.

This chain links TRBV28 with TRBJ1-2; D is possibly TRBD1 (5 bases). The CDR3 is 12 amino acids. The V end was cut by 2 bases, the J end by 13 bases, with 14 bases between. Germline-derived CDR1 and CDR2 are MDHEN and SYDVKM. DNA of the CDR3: TGTGCCAGCAGTTTAGGGGACTTTTTCTGCACCTTC. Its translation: CASSLGDFFCTF.

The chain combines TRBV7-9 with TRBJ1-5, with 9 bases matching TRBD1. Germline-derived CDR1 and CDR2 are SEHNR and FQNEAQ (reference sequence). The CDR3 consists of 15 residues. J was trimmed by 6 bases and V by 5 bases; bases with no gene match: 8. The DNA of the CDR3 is TGTGCCAGCAGCCGGGGGGACAGGGTAAGTCAGCCCCAGCATTTT. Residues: CASSRGDRVSQPQHF.

CDR3 sequence (DNA): TGTGCCAGCACGCTGACAGGGAGCAATTCACCCCTCCACTTT. This codes for CASTLTGSNSPLHF. This chain uses TRBV18 with TRBJ1-6; 7 bases are a match to TRBD1. Germline V gene sequence: CDR1 KGHSH, CDR2 LQKENI. V shed 8 bases and J 7 bases; nucleotides not matched to a gene: 8. The CDR3 runs 14 residues.